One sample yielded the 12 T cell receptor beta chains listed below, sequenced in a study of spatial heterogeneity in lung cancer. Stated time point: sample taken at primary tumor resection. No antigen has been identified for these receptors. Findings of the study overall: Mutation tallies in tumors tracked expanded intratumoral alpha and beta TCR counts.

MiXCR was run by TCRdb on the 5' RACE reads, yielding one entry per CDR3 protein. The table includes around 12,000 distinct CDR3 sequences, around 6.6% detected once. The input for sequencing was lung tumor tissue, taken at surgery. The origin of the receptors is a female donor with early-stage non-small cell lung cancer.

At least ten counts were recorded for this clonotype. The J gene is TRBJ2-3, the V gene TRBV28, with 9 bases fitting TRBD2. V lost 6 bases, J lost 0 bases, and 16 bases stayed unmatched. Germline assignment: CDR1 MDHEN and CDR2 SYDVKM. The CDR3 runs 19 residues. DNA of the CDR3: TGTGCCAGCAGGGGGCCCGGATGGCTAGCGGGACTTAGCACAGATACGCAGTATTTT. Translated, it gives CASRGPGWLAGLSTDTQYF. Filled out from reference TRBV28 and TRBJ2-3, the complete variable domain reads DVKVTQSSRYLVKRTGEKVFLECVQDMDHENMFWYRQDPGLGLRLIYFSYDVKMKEKGDIPEGYSVSREKKERFSLILESASTNQTSMYLCASRGPGWLAGLSTDTQYFGPGTRLTVL.

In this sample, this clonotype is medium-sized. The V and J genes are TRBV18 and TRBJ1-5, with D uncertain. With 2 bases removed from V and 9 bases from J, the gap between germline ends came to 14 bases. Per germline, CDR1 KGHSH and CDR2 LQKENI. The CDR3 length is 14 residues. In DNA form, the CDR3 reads TGTGCCAGCTCACCAGGAATCAATCAGATGCCCCAGCATTTT. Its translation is CASSPGINQMPQHF. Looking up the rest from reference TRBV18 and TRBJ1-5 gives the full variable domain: NAGVMQNPRHLVRRRGQEARLRCSPMKGHSHVYWYRQLPEEGLKFMVYLQKENIIDESGMPKERFSAEFPKEGPSILRIQQVVRGDSAAYFCASSPGINQMPQHFGDGTRLSIL.

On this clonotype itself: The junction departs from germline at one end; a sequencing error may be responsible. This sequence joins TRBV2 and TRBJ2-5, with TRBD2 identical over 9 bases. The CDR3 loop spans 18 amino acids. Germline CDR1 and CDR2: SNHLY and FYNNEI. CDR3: CTSTSRPGSSGRKETQYF. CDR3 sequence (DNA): TGTACCAGCACGAGTCGGCCGGGGTCCAGCGGGAGGAAGGAGACCCAGTACTTC. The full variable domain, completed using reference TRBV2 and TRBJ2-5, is EPEVTQTPSHQVTQMGQEVILRCVPISNHLYFYWYRQILGQKVEFLVSFYNNEISEKSEIFDDQFSVERPDGSNFTLKIRSTKLEDSAMYFCTSTSRPGSSGRKETQYFGPGTRLLVL.

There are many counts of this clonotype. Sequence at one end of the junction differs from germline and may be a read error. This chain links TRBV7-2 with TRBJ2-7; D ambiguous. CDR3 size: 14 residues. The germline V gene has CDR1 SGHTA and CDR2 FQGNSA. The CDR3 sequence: CASSLVTRYPLPNF. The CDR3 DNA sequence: TGTGCCAGCAGCTTAGTCACCCGGTATCCCCTCCCTAACTTC.

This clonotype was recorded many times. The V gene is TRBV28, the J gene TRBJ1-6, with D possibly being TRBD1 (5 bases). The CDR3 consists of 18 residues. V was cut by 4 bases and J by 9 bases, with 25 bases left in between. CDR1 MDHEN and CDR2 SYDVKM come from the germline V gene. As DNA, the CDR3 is TGTGCCAGCAGTTCCGGGACCACGGAAAGCGCTCGGCGTTCACCCCTCCACTTT. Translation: CASSSGTTESARRSPLHF. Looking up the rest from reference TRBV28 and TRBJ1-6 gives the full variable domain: DVKVTQSSRYLVKRTGEKVFLECVQDMDHENMFWYRQDPGLGLRLIYFSYDVKMKEKGDIPEGYSVSREKKERFSLILESASTNQTSMYLCASSSGTTESARRSPLHFGNGTRLTVT.

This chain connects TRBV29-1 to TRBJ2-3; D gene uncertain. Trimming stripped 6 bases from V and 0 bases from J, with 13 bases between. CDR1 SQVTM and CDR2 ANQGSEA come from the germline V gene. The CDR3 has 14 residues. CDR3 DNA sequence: TGCAGCGTCGCCAGGCGCGTAAGCACAGATACGCAGTATTTT. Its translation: CSVARRVSTDTQYF.

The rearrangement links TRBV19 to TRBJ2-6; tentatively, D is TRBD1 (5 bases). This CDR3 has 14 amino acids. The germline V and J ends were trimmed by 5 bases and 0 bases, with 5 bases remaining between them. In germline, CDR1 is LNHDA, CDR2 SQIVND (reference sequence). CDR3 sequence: CASSDSSGANVLTF. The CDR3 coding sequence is TGTGCCAGTAGTGACAGCTCTGGGGCCAACGTCCTGACTTTC.

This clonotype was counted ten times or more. Here the CDR3 reads CASSPVGRVNTEAFF. CDR3 nucleotide sequence: TGCGCCAGCAGCCCAGTAGGACGGGTGAACACTGAAGCTTTCTTT. The V and J genes are TRBV4-3 and TRBJ1-1; D uncertain. Germline V gene sequence: CDR1 LGHNA, CDR2 YSLEER. The CDR3 is made up of 15 amino acids. V was clipped by 4 bases and J by 0 bases, with 12 bases between them.

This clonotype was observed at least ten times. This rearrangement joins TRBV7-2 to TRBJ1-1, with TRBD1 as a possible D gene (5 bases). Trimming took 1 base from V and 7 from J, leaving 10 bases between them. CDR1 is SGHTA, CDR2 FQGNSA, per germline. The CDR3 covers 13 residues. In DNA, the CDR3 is TGTGCCAGCAGCTTAGGGGGCTGGGGTGAAGCTTTCTTT. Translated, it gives CASSLGGWGEAFF.

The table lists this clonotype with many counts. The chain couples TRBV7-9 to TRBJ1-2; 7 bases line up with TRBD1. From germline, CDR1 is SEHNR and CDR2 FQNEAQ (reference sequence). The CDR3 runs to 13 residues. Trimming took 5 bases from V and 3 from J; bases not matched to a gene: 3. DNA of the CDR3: TGTGCCAGCAGCCCGACAGGGTACTATGGCTACACCTTC. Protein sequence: CASSPTGYYGYTF.

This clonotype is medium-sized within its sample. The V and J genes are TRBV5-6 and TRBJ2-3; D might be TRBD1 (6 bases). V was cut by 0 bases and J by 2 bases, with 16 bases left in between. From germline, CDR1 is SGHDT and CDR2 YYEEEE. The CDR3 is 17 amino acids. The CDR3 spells CASSLVTGRRLTDTQYF. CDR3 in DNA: TGTGCCAGCAGCTTGGTAACAGGGCGAAGACTCACAGATACGCAGTATTTT.

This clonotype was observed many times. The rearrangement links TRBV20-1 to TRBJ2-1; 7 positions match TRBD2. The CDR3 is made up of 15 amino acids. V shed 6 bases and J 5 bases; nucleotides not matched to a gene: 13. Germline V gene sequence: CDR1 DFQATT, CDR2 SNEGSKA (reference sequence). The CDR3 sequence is CSAPPGVGGHNEQFF. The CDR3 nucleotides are TGCAGTGCCCCCCCTGGGGTGGGAGGGCACAATGAGCAGTTCTTC.